The 20 T cell receptor beta chains given below trace back to one sample, sequenced in a study of cytomegalovirus exposure and HLA in healthy donors. PCR involved 60 Vbeta and 13 Jbeta primers. Measured with immunoSEQ multiplex PCR; TCRdb has only the in-frame clones, and not every one. The sample consists of roughly 120,000 clones, roughly two thirds of them appearing once. The material sequenced was PBMCs. All receptors derive from a man between 25 and 39 years old in good health and CMV-seropositive.

The rearrangement links TRBV15 to TRBJ2-1; 9 bases map to TRBD2. The CDR3 covers 13 residues. The V gene's germline CDR1 is LNHNV and CDR2 YYDKDF (reference sequence). Germline trimming cut 2 bases from V and 12 bases from J; bases unmatched to any gene: 5. CDR3: CATSRNSGSGQFF. For the CDR3, the DNA is TGTGCCACCAGCAGAAATAGCGGGAGTGGGCAGTTCTTC.

This clone was detected a few times. The chain recombines TRBV30 with TRBJ1-1, with D maybe TRBD1 (5 bases). Trimming left V 4 bases short and J 1 base short, with 13 bases between. The CDR3 is 14 amino acids. The germline V gene has CDR1 GTSNPN and CDR2 SVGIG (reference sequence). CDR3 loop: CAWNPWGGNTEAFF. CDR3 bases: TGTGCCTGGAACCCTTGGGGGGGGAACACTGAAGCTTTCTTT.

About this clone: In the same sample, other DNA sequences code for this CDR3. The V and J genes are TRBV5-1 and TRBJ2-1; a weak D match, TRBD1 (6 bases). V was clipped by 0 bases and J by 2 bases, with 15 bases between them. This CDR3 region has 17 residues. Germline V gene lookup returns CDR1 SGHRS and CDR2 YFSETQ. For the CDR3, the DNA is TGCGCCAGCAGCTTGGTTGCCGGAACAGGGACCTACAATGAGCAGTTCTTC. It specifies CASSLVAGTGTYNEQFF.

The rearrangement uses TRBV4-3 and TRBJ2-1; 8 positions agree with TRBD2. This CDR3 region has 14 residues. The germline CDR1 and CDR2 sequences are LGHNA and YSLEER. With V trimmed by 8 bases and J by 5 bases, 8 bases remained unmatched. The CDR3 DNA reads TGCGCCAGCCGCGCGCTAGCGGGTCACAATGAGCAGTTCTTC. It yields the protein CASRALAGHNEQFF.

The gene calls are TRBV5-4 and TRBJ2-7; 11 positions agree with TRBD2. V gave up 4 bases and J gave up 1 base; unmatched junction bases: 4. In germline, CDR1 is SGHNT, CDR2 YYREEE (reference sequence). This CDR3 comprises 15 residues. The CDR3, as DNA: TGTGCCAGCAGCCCGACTAGCGGGGCGTCCTACGAGCAGTACTTC. As protein: CASSPTSGASYEQYF.

This clone was counted between two and nine times. One junction end does not reproduce the germline sequence, and a read error may be involved. The chain joins TRBV7-7 to TRBJ2-7; TRBD2 might be the D (5 bases). CDR3 length: 14 amino acids. CDR1 and CDR2 (germline): SSHAT, FNYEAQ (reference sequence). The CDR3 DNA reads TGTGCTAGCAGTCGAAGCGGCTTCGCGGACGAGCAGTACTTC. This gives the protein CASSRSGFADEQYF.

This clone occurred once. The rearrangement uses TRBV5-1 and TRBJ2-3; 11 positions match TRBD1. CDR3 length: 16 residues. With 4 bases clipped from V and 5 bases from J, the junction kept 9 bases outside the gene matches. CDR1 and CDR2 from the germline V gene are SGHRS and YFSETQ. CDR3 loop: CASSTPGQGVIDTQYF. The CDR3 DNA is TGCGCCAGCAGCACTCCGGGACAGGGGGTGATAGATACGCAGTATTTT.

The chain joins TRBV4-1 to TRBJ2-3; the D gene is possibly TRBD2 (5 bases). Trimming took 0 bases from V and 0 from J, leaving 13 bases between them. The V gene's germline CDR1 is MGHRA and CDR2 YSYEKL. The CDR3 covers 17 residues. Here the CDR3 reads CASSQDSLLASTDTQYF. The CDR3, as DNA: TGCGCCAGCAGCCAAGATAGCCTTCTAGCTAGCACAGATACGCAGTATTTT.

The V call is TRBV19, the J call TRBJ2-5; tentatively, D is TRBD2 (5 bases). V was cut by 3 bases and J by 9 bases, with 11 bases left in between. The CDR3 totals 12 residues. Germline V CDR1 and CDR2: LNHDA, SQIVND (reference sequence). The CDR3 is CASSMDSRAQYF. Here the CDR3 DNA reads TGTGCCAGTAGTATGGACTCGCGCGCCCAGTACTTC.

The rearrangement links TRBV9 to TRBJ2-5; D is undetermined. Germline CDR1 reads SGDLS; CDR2 reads YYNGEE. V was cut by 0 bases and J by 4 bases, with 7 bases left in between. The CDR3 has 13 amino acids. In DNA form, the CDR3 reads TGTGCCAGCAGCGTAGGTCAGCGAGAGACCCAGTACTTC. This sequence encodes CASSVGQRETQYF.

Comments on this clone: Mismatch with germline at one junction end may stem from a read error. The V and J genes are TRBV19 and TRBJ1-5; 7 bases are shared with TRBD1. CDR3 length: 15 residues. Germline V CDR1 and CDR2: LNHDA, SQIVND (reference sequence). This CDR3 is CANSLWDSSNQPQHF. CDR3 nucleotides: TGTGCCAATAGTCTTTGGGACAGTAGCAATCAGCCCCAGCATTTT.

The CDR3 nucleotides read TGTGCCAGCAGAGGACATACCGGCTCTGGAAACACCATATATTTT. Translating gives CASRGHTGSGNTIYF. The rearrangement uses TRBV27 and TRBJ1-3; a weak D match, TRBD1 (5 bases). Trimming took off 6 bases at V and 0 bases at J, with 12 bases between the two ends. CDR3 length: 15 amino acids. CDR1 and CDR2 (germline): MNHEY, SMNVEV (reference sequence).

The rearrangement links TRBV5-4 to TRBJ2-4, with D possibly TRBD1 on 6 matching bases. Germline-derived CDR1 and CDR2 are SGHNT and YYREEE (reference sequence). Trimming pared 4 bases from V and 1 base from J, leaving 21 bases between. The CDR3 covers 18 residues. DNA for the CDR3: TGTGCCAGCAGCCCGAGGGCAGGGGTTGAGTCGGCCAAAAACATTCAGTACTTC. Translating gives CASSPRAGVESAKNIQYF.

V usage is TRBV2 and J usage is TRBJ2-2, with 7 bases aligning to TRBD1. V shed 6 bases, J shed 1 base, and the junction held 2 bases outside the gene matches. The germline gives CDR1 SNHLY, CDR2 FYNNEI. CDR3 size: 14 residues. The CDR3 coding sequence is TGTGCCAGCAGACAGGGGCTGAACACCGGGGAGCTGTTTTTT. This translates into CASRQGLNTGELFF.

This chain connects TRBV29-1 to TRBJ2-3; TRBD2 matches at 10 bases. Germline assignment: CDR1 SQVTM and CDR2 ANQGSEA. This CDR3 contains 14 residues. J was trimmed by 6 bases and V by 4 bases; bases with no gene match: 7. In nucleotides, the CDR3 is TGCAGCGTTGGCGGTCTAGCGGGAGCGGATACGCAGTATTTT. Translation gives CSVGGLAGADTQYF.

The chain couples TRBV19 to TRBJ2-7; TRBD2 is a possible D gene (7 bases). The CDR3 runs 15 residues. Germline V gene data show CDR1 as LNHDA and CDR2 as SQIVND (reference sequence). Trimming pared 1 base from V and 10 bases from J, leaving 20 bases between. The chain's CDR3 is CASSIVGGLNSLQYF. In DNA form, the CDR3 reads TGTGCCAGTAGTATAGTCGGGGGGCTGAATAGTCTTCAGTACTTC. The full variable domain, completed using reference TRBV19 and TRBJ2-7, is DGGITQSPKYLFRKEGQNVTLSCEQNLNHDAMYWYRQDPGQGLRLIYYSQIVNDFQKGDIAEGYSVSREKKESFPLTVTSAQKNPTAFYLCASSIVGGLNSLQYFGPGTRLTVT.

The chain couples TRBV20-1 to TRBJ2-7, with D possibly matching TRBD2 (6 bases). Trimming left V 3 bases short and J 8 bases short, with 11 bases between. The CDR3 spans 11 residues. The germline V gene has CDR1 DFQATT and CDR2 SNEGSKA (reference sequence). CDR3 region: CSASWGDQQYF. DNA of the CDR3: TGCAGTGCTAGTTGGGGGGATCAGCAGTACTTC.

V is TRBV1 and J is TRBJ2-5; TRBD2, the D gene given by the table, was not confirmed from the DNA. The end of the DNA is better explained by TRBJ2-7, so the J call may be wrong. TRBV1 is tagged as a pseudogene. The CDR3 is made up of 18 amino acids. CDR3 loop: CTSSQVILAGVGDYEQYF. The CDR3 nucleotides are TGCACCAGCAGCCAAGTGATACTAGCGGGAGTAGGTGACTACGAGCAGTACTTC.

The chain employs TRBV6-1 and TRBJ1-5; a weak D match, TRBD1 (6 bases). The CDR3 is 14 amino acids. V shed 3 bases and J shed 6 bases, with 12 bases lying between them. Germline CDR1 MNHNS, CDR2 SASEGT. The CDR3 reads CASSDYRAGQPQHF. CDR3 in DNA: TGTGCCAGCAGTGACTACAGGGCAGGTCAGCCCCAGCATTTT.

The chain is built from TRBV6-5 and TRBJ2-1, with 7 positions matching TRBD1. From germline, CDR1 is MNHEY and CDR2 SVGAGI. With 8 bases clipped from V and 8 bases from J, the junction kept 9 bases outside the gene matches. The CDR3 runs to 13 residues. The DNA of the CDR3 is TGTGCCAGCCGCAGGACAGGAATGGATGAGCAGTTCTTC. This gives the protein CASRRTGMDEQFF.